What follows is one T cell receptor beta chain and its context. These data originate in a study of blood T cell repertoires in COVID-19. On the study more broadly: COVID-19 samples collected from the United States, Italy and Spain covered acute and convalescent phases. The cDNA or gDNA used as material had been derived from T cells, B-cell-depleted T cells, or PBMCs.

Authors' processing steps: The authors estimated nucleated cell counts from reference gene primer amplification. Generated by immunoSEQ multiplex PCR, the TCRdb table keeps only in-frame clones and is missing some. That table is the source of V, J and clone size, and D and trimming were worked out from the DNA. The repertoire includes about 520,000 clones, roughly 85% of them detected once, and approximately 3.4% sits in the top ten. The sequenced material came from peripheral blood. The source is a human donor in a cohort sampled during active COVID-19.

This CDR3 is CASSQRRAGTEAFF. The CDR3 bases are TGTGCCAGCAGCCAGAGGCGCGCCGGCACTGAAGCTTTCTTT. V gene TRBV7-2 combines with J gene TRBJ1-1; D gene ambiguous. V was pared by 5 bases and J by 4 bases, with 14 bases between. In germline, CDR1 is SGHTA, CDR2 FQGNSA. There are 14 residues in the CDR3.